The 24 T cell receptor beta chains reported below all come from one sample, sequenced in a study of blood T cell repertoires in COVID-19. The protocol was immunoSEQ multiplex PCR, while the TCRdb copy is restricted to in-frame clones and leaves out a portion. Among tens of thousands of clones listed, 70% to 90% were seen once. Sequenced material: peripheral blood. Source of these receptors: a woman older than 75 with acute or convalescent COVID-19.

The genes are TRBV6-5 and TRBJ1-1; a possible D gene is TRBD1 (5 bases). The germline CDR1 and CDR2 sequences are MNHEY and SVGAGI. The CDR3 runs to 14 residues. V lost 6 bases to trimming and J lost 3 bases, with 14 bases between them. In nucleotides, the CDR3 is TGTGCCAGCAGCCGCGGGACTGGGGACACTGAAGCTTTCTTT. It encodes CASSRGTGDTEAFF.

The chain uses TRBV30 and TRBJ2-7; 8 bases match TRBD2. Looked up from germline, CDR1 is GTSNPN and CDR2 is SVGIG (reference sequence). V gave up 4 bases and J gave up 3 bases; unmatched junction bases: 5. The CDR3 length is 13 residues. The CDR3 loop reads CAWTGGLNYEQYF. CDR3 DNA: TGTGCCTGGACGGGGGGGTTAAACTACGAGCAGTACTTC.

The V call is TRBV4-1, the J call TRBJ2-3; 11 positions match TRBD2. With V trimmed by 5 bases and J by 3 bases, 1 base remained unmatched. Germline V gene lookup returns CDR1 MGHRA and CDR2 YSYEKL. The CDR3 loop spans 14 amino acids. As DNA, the CDR3 is TGCGCCAGCAGCACTAGCGGGAGTACAGATACGCAGTATTTT. As protein: CASSTSGSTDTQYF.

The rearrangement links TRBV27 to TRBJ2-6, with TRBD1 matching over 7 bases. Germline CDR1 is MNHEY and CDR2 is SMNVEV (reference sequence). The CDR3 runs to 15 residues. V shed 5 bases and J 0 bases; nucleotides not matched to a gene: 1. CDR3 loop: CASSPGGSGANVLTF. The CDR3 nucleotides read TGTGCCAGCAGTCCAGGGGGCTCTGGGGCCAACGTCCTGACTTTC.

This chain joins TRBV7-9 and TRBJ2-1, with 11 positions matching TRBD2. The CDR3 has 18 amino acids. Germline V lookup: CDR1 SEHNR, CDR2 FQNEAQ (reference sequence). J was trimmed by 2 bases and V by 1 base; bases with no gene match: 7. The CDR3 nucleotides are TGTGCCAGCAGCTTAGTTAGCGGGGGGGCCCTCGCCTACAATGAGCAGTTCTTC. Encoded protein: CASSLVSGGALAYNEQFF.

This clone was seen only a few times. The V and J genes are TRBV27 and TRBJ1-2; 9 bases line up with TRBD1. The germline CDR1 and CDR2 sequences are MNHEY and SMNVEV (reference sequence). This CDR3 comprises 15 residues. The junction had 4 bases not matched to a gene; V was cut back by 3 bases and J by 2 bases. CDR3 in amino acids: CASSFSGTGNYGYTF. The CDR3 DNA reads TGTGCCAGCAGTTTCTCCGGGACAGGGAACTATGGCTACACCTTC.

The J gene is TRBJ2-1, the V gene TRBV19; 14 bases fit TRBD2. CDR1 is LNHDA and CDR2 is SQIVND in the germline V gene (reference sequence). The CDR3 runs 19 residues. The J segment lost 0 bases and the V segment lost 6 bases, leaving 10 bases of the junction unmatched. In nucleotides, the CDR3 is TGTGCCAGTAGGTCGACTAGCGGGGGGGCCATGAGCTCCTACAATGAGCAGTTCTTC. It codes for CASRSTSGGAMSSYNEQFF.

This clone has a handful of counts. V and J are TRBV6-2 or TRBV6-3 and TRBJ2-2; D possibly corresponds to TRBD2 (5 bases). The CDR3 is 13 residues long. V was clipped by 4 bases and J by 7 bases, with 10 bases between them. Germline CDR1 MNHEY, CDR2 SVGEGT. The CDR3 sequence: CASSSTRDGELFF. The CDR3 DNA reads TGTGCCAGCAGTTCTACCCGGGACGGGGAGCTGTTTTTT.

The V gene is TRBV11-1, the J gene TRBJ1-1, with 8 bases identical to TRBD1. The junction had 6 bases not matched to a gene; V was cut back by 4 bases and J by 5 bases. Germline V lookup: CDR1 SGHAT, CDR2 FQDESV (reference sequence). The CDR3 is made up of 14 amino acids. The CDR3 region has the DNA TGTGCCAGCAGCTCGGACAGGGCTTCGACTGAAGCTTTCTTT. Protein: CASSSDRASTEAFF.

This clone was detected only once. This chain links TRBV18 with TRBJ1-1; D might be TRBD1 (5 bases). The V end was cut by 6 bases, the J end by 3 bases, with 17 bases between. The CDR3 runs to 15 residues. Germline V gives CDR1 KGHSH, CDR2 LQKENI. The CDR3 protein is CASSPSLPGDTEAFF. The CDR3 bases are TGTGCCAGCTCGCCAAGTCTCCCGGGGGACACTGAAGCTTTCTTT.

Only one count was recorded for this clone. The chain recombines TRBV5-4 with TRBJ1-4; perhaps TRBD1 as D (6 bases). V was pared by 3 bases and J by 3 bases, with 9 bases between. The germline gives CDR1 SGHNT, CDR2 YYREEE (reference sequence). This CDR3 is 14 amino acids long. The CDR3 bases are TGTGCCAGCAGCTCGACAGGTCCTAATGAAAAACTGTTTTTT. Protein: CASSSTGPNEKLFF.

This rearrangement joins TRBV4-2 to TRBJ2-2; D gene unclear. Germline V gene lookup returns CDR1 LGHNA and CDR2 YNFKEQ. CDR3 length: 17 residues. V was clipped by 5 bases and J by 5 bases, with 21 bases between them. CDR3 sequence (DNA): TGTGCCAGCAGCTTATCTAATCGACACAGTCAGACCGGGGAGCTGTTTTTT. It codes for CASSLSNRHSQTGELFF.

V gene TRBV19 combines with J gene TRBJ2-5; 9 nucleotides match TRBD2. This CDR3 has 15 amino acids. From germline, CDR1 is LNHDA and CDR2 SQIVND (reference sequence). The junction had 10 bases not matched to a gene; V was cut back by 4 bases and J by 7 bases. The CDR3 region has the DNA TGTGCCAGTAGTACTCTAGCGGGGACCACCGCGACCCAGTACTTC. It encodes CASSTLAGTTATQYF.

Regarding this clone: This specimen includes other DNA sequences encoding the same CDR3. The chain employs TRBV7-2 and TRBJ1-1; 9 bases map to TRBD1. There are 14 residues in the CDR3. With 5 bases clipped from V and 2 bases from J, the junction kept 3 bases outside the gene matches. Germline CDR1 and CDR2: SGHTA and FQGNSA. The CDR3 DNA sequence: TGTGCCAGCAGCCCGGGACAGGGAAACACTGAAGCTTTCTTT. Translated: CASSPGQGNTEAFF.

The J gene is TRBJ1-1, the V gene TRBV19; TRBD1 matches 7 bases. Germline values: CDR1 LNHDA, CDR2 SQIVND (reference sequence). The junction had 5 bases not matched to a gene; V was cut back by 4 bases and J by 0 bases. The CDR3 has 15 amino acids. DNA for the CDR3: TGTGCCAGTAGTAGGAAGACAGGGATGAACACTGAAGCTTTCTTT. Translated, it gives CASSRKTGMNTEAFF.

V and J are TRBV10-3 and TRBJ2-3; TRBD2 agrees at 10 bases. With V trimmed by 9 bases and J by 6 bases, 3 bases remained unmatched. Germline V lookup: CDR1 ENHRY, CDR2 SYGVKD. The length of the CDR3 is 12 residues. For the CDR3, the DNA is TGTGCCATTCGGACTAGCGGTGATACGCAGTATTTT. This encodes CAIRTSGDTQYF.

V usage is TRBV7-2 and J usage is TRBJ2-5, with TRBD2 identical over 8 bases. CDR3 size: 15 residues. Germline CDR1 reads SGHTA; CDR2 reads FQGNSA. Germline trimming cut 4 bases from V and 5 bases from J; bases unmatched to any gene: 9. CDR3 coding DNA: TGTGCCAGCAGCTCGACTAGCGCCCGGGGGGAGACCCAGTACTTC. It yields the protein CASSSTSARGETQYF.

The rearrangement uses TRBV6-4 and TRBJ2-7; 7 positions agree with TRBD1. Losses at the gene ends were 8 bases for V and 0 bases for J; bases not matched to a gene: 4. This CDR3 spans 13 amino acids. Germline V gene sequence: CDR1 MRHNA, CDR2 SNTAGT. The CDR3 protein is CASRDSGSYEQYF. CDR3 DNA: TGTGCCAGCCGGGACAGTGGCTCCTACGAGCAGTACTTC.

The V and J genes are TRBV3-1 (or the pseudogene TRBV3-2) and TRBJ2-5; 9 nucleotides match TRBD2. V dropped 1 base and J dropped 5; count of bases not matched to a gene: 8. Germline V gives CDR1 LGHDT, CDR2 YNNKEL (reference sequence). CDR3 length: 16 residues. This CDR3 reads CASSQGHASGVETQYF. For the CDR3, the DNA is TGTGCCAGCAGCCAAGGTCATGCTAGCGGGGTGGAGACCCAGTACTTC.

This chain connects TRBV2 to TRBJ2-7; D perhaps matches TRBD2 (5 bases). Germline-derived CDR1 and CDR2 are SNHLY and FYNNEI. The CDR3 runs to 12 residues. Trimming shortened V by 8 bases and J by 3 bases, and 11 bases separated the two germline ends. The chain's CDR3 is CASGQEVYEQYF. The CDR3 DNA reads TGTGCCAGCGGGCAGGAGGTCTACGAGCAGTACTTC.

This clone was seen just once. The rearrangement uses TRBV9 and TRBJ1-3; D possibly corresponds to TRBD1 (5 bases). The CDR3 is 16 residues long. CDR1 SGDLS and CDR2 YYNGEE come from the germline V gene. V lost 3 bases, J lost 0 bases, and 13 bases lay in between. The CDR3 protein is CASSAGGANSGNTIYF. DNA for the CDR3: TGTGCCAGCAGCGCGGGAGGGGCCAACTCTGGAAACACCATATATTTT. Full variable domain (missing parts from reference TRBV9 and TRBJ1-3): DSGVTQTPKHLITATGQRVTLRCSPRSGDLSVYWYQQSLDQGLQFLIQYYNGEERAKGNILERFSAQQFPDLHSELNLSSLELGDSALYFCASSAGGANSGNTIYFGEGSWLTVV.

The genes are TRBV9 and TRBJ1-5; a possible D gene is TRBD1 (5 bases). V was shortened by 0 bases and J by 8 bases, with 15 bases between the two germline ends. Germline CDR1 and CDR2: SGDLS and YYNGEE. This CDR3 comprises 15 residues. In DNA, the CDR3 is TGTGCCAGCAGCGTAGGAGGAGGAGGGGATGAGCCCCAGCATTTT. Translation gives CASSVGGGGDEPQHF.

This chain joins TRBV19 and TRBJ1-6; 7 bases are a match to TRBD1. After removal of 5 bases from V and 3 bases from J, the junction contained 10 bases not matched to a gene. The CDR3 runs to 17 residues. The germline gives CDR1 LNHDA, CDR2 SQIVND (reference sequence). The CDR3 reads CASSLRQGRNYNSPLHF. CDR3 bases: TGTGCCAGTAGTCTCCGACAGGGAAGAAACTATAATTCACCCCTCCACTTT.

The J gene is TRBJ2-1, the V gene TRBV4-2, with TRBD2 matching 15 bases. V shed 4 bases and J 6 bases; nucleotides not matched to a gene: 7. The CDR3 contains 17 residues. In germline, CDR1 is LGHNA, CDR2 YNFKEQ. CDR3 DNA sequence: TGTGCCAGCAGCCGAGGACTAGCGGGGGGGCAATCCAATGAGCAGTTCTTC. Its protein is CASSRGLAGGQSNEQFF.